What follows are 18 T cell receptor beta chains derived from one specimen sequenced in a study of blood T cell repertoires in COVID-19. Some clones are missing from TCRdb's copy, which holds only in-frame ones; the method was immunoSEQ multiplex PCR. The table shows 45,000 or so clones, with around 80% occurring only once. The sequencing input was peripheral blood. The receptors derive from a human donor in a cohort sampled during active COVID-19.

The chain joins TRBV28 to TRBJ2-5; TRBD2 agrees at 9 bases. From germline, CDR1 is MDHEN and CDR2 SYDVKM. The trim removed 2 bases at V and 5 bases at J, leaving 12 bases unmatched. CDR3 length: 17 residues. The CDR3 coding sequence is TGTGCCAGCAGTTTAATAGCGGGGGTCTATCTTCAGGAGACCCAGTACTTC. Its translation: CASSLIAGVYLQETQYF.

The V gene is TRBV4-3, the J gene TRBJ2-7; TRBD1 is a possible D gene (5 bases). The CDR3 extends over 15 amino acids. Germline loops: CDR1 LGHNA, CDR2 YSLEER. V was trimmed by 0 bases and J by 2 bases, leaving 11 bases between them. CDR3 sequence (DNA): TGCGCCAGCAGCCAAGAAACGACAGAGACCTACGAGCAGTACTTC. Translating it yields CASSQETTETYEQYF.

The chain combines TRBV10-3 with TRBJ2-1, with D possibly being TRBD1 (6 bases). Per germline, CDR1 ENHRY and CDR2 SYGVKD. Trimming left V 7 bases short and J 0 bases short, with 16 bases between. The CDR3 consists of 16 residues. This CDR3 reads CAITVQGQSSYNEQFF. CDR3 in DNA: TGTGCCATCACGGTACAGGGCCAAAGCTCCTACAATGAGCAGTTCTTC.

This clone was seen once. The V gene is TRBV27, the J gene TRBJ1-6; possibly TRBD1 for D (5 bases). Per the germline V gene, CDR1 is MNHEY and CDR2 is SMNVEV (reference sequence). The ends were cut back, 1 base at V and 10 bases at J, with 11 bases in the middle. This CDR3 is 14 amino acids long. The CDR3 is CASSLWGGDSPLHF. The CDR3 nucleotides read TGTGCCAGCAGTTTATGGGGGGGGGACTCACCCCTCCACTTT.

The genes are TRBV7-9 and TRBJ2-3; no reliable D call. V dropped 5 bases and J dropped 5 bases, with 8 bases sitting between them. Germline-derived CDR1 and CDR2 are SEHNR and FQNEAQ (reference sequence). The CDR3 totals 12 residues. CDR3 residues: CASSPSGDTQYF. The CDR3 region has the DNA TGTGCCAGCAGCCCCTCCGGAGATACGCAGTATTTT.

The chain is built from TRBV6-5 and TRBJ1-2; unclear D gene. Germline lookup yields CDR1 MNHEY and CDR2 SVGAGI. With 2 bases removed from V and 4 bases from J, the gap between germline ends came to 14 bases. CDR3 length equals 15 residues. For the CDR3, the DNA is TGTGCCAGCAGTTACGGGCCCCATGGAAGCTATGGCTACACCTTC. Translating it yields CASSYGPHGSYGYTF.

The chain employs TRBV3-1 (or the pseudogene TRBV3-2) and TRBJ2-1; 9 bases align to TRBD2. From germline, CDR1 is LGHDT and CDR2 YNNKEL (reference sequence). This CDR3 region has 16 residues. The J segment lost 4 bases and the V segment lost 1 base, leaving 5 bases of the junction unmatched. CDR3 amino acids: CASSQGAAGGYNEQFF. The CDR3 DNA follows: TGTGCCAGCAGCCAAGGGGCAGCGGGGGGTTACAATGAGCAGTTCTTC.

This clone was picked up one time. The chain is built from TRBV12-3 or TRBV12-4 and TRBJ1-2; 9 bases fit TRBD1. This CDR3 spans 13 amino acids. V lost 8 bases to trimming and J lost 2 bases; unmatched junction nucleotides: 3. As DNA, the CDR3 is TGTGCCAGCTGGGGACAGGGAAACTATGGCTACACCTTC. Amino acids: CASWGQGNYGYTF.

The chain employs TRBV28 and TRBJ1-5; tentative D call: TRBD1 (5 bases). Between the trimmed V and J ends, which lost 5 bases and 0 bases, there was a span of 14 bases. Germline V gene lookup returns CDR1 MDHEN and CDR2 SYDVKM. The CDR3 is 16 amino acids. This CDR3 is CASSPQGFYSNQPQHF. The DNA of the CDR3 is TGTGCCAGCAGTCCTCAGGGATTTTATAGCAATCAGCCCCAGCATTTT.

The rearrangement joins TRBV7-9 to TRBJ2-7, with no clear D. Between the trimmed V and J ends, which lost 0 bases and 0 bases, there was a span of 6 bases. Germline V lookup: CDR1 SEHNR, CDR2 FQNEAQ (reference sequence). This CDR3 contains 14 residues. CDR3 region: CASSLAGSSYEQYF. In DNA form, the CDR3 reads TGTGCCAGCAGCTTAGCTGGCAGCTCCTACGAGCAGTACTTC.

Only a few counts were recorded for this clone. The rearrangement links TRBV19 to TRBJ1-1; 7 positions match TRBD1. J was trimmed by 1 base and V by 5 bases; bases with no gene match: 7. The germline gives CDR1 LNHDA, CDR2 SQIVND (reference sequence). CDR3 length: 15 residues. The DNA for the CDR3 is TGTGCCAGTAGTCATAACAGGGGTGGGAACACTGAAGCTTTCTTT. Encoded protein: CASSHNRGGNTEAFF.

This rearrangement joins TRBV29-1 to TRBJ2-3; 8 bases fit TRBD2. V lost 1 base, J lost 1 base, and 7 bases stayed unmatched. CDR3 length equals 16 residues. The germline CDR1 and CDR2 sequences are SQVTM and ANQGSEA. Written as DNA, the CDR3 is TGCAGCGTTGAAGCGGGGGGGCCAGAGCGCACAGATACGCAGTATTTT. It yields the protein CSVEAGGPERTDTQYF.

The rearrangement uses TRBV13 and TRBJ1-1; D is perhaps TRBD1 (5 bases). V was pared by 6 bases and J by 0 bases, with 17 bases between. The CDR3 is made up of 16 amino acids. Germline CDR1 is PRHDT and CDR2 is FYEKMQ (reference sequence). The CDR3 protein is CASSQRGDGVNTEAFF. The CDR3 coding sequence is TGTGCCAGCAGTCAGCGGGGGGACGGAGTGAACACTGAAGCTTTCTTT.

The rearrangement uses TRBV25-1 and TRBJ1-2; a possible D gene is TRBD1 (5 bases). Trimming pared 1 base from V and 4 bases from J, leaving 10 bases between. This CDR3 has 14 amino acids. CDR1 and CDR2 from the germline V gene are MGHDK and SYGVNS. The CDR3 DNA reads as TGTGCCAGCAGTGAATTCGGGGGTGGCTATGGCTACACCTTC. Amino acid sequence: CASSEFGGGYGYTF.

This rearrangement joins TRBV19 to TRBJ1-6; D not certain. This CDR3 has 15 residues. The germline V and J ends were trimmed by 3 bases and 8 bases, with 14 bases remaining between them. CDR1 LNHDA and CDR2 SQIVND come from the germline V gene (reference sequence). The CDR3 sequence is CASSIFHYTDSPLHF. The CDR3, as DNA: TGTGCCAGTAGTATCTTTCATTACACAGATTCACCCCTCCACTTT.

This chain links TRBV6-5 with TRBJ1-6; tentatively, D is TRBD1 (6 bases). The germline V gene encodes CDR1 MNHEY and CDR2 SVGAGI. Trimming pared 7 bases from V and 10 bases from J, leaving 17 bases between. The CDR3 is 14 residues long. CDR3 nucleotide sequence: TGTGCCAGCACCTACGGACAGTACGGGTCACCCCTCCACTTT. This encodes CASTYGQYGSPLHF.

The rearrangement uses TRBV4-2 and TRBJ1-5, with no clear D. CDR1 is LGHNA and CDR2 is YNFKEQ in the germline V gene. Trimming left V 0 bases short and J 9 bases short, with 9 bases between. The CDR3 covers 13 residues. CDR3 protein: CASSQDLQRPQHF. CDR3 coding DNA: TGTGCCAGCAGCCAAGATCTCCAGCGGCCCCAGCATTTT.

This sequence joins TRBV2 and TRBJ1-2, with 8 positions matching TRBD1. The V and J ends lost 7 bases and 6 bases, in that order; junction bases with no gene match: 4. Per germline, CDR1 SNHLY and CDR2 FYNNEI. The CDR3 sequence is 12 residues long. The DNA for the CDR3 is TGTGCCAGCAAGAGGACAGGGCATGGCTACACCTTC. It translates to CASKRTGHGYTF.